The 25 T cell receptor beta chains below come from one sample, sequenced in a study of blood T cell repertoires in COVID-19. The table came from immunoSEQ multiplex PCR; TCRdb's copy has only in-frame clones and leaves some out. The data contain about 110,000 clones, about 85% of them singletons. The specimen was peripheral blood. The receptors shown here come from a woman in her 70s with acute or convalescent COVID-19.

CDR3: CASSIPAQGYGYTF. The CDR3 bases are TGTGCCAGTAGTATCCCCGCCCAGGGCTATGGCTACACCTTC. The V call is TRBV19, the J call TRBJ1-2; D may be TRBD1 (5 bases). Germline loops: CDR1 LNHDA, CDR2 SQIVND (reference sequence). Trimming shortened V by 3 bases and J by 4 bases, and 12 bases separated the two germline ends. The CDR3 consists of 14 residues.

The J gene is TRBJ2-6, the V gene TRBV28; 8 bases match TRBD1. Unmatched junction bases numbered 6, after V lost 3 bases and J lost 2 bases. This CDR3 spans 17 amino acids. Per the germline V gene, CDR1 is MDHEN and CDR2 is SYDVKM. As DNA, the CDR3 is TGTGCCAGCAGTTTCCCCGCGACAGGGGCTGGGGCCAACGTCCTGACTTTC. Its protein is CASSFPATGAGANVLTF.

Concerning this clone itself: A junction end diverges from the germline sequence, so it may reflect a read error. The chain combines TRBV5-1 with TRBJ2-3; tentative D call: TRBD1 (5 bases). Germline V gene data show CDR1 as SGHRS and CDR2 as YFSETQ. This CDR3 spans 13 amino acids. The CDR3 sequence: CASSFLITGTQYF. The CDR3 coding sequence is TGCGCCAGCAGCTTTTTAATTACAGGTACGCAGTATTTT.

The V and J genes are TRBV6-5 and TRBJ1-6; D is ambiguous. The germline CDR1 and CDR2 sequences are MNHEY and SVGAGI. Trimming took 5 bases from V and 6 from J, leaving 11 bases between them. There are 14 residues in the CDR3. CDR3 loop: CASSPGRFNSPLHF. In nucleotides, the CDR3 is TGTGCCAGCAGTCCTGGGAGGTTTAATTCACCCCTCCACTTT.

The J gene is TRBJ1-5, the V gene TRBV7-2; D is unclear. V dropped 1 base and J dropped 0 bases, with 10 bases sitting between them. Germline CDR1 reads SGHTA; CDR2 reads FQGNSA. The length of the CDR3 is 16 residues. CDR3 nucleotides: TGTGCCAGCAGCTTAGTCGAGGGTTATAGCAATCAGCCCCAGCATTTT. Protein product: CASSLVEGYSNQPQHF.

The chain combines TRBV29-1 with TRBJ2-3; D might be TRBD2 (6 bases). This CDR3 spans 10 amino acids. CDR1 and CDR2 from the germline V gene are SQVTM and ANQGSEA. The V and J ends lost 8 bases and 8 bases respectively, with 11 bases between them. The CDR3 loop is CSLSEGTQYF. The CDR3 bases are TGCAGCCTTTCGGAGGGTACGCAGTATTTT.

J is TRBJ1-2 and V is TRBV7-8; 8 bases fit TRBD1. The CDR3 runs to 14 residues. With 4 bases clipped from V and 6 bases from J, the junction kept 7 bases outside the gene matches. The germline gives CDR1 SGHVS, CDR2 FQNEAQ. For the CDR3, the DNA is TGTGCCAGCAGCTACGGGACAGGTTCGAATGGCTACACCTTC. It specifies CASSYGTGSNGYTF.

The rearrangement joins TRBV7-7 to TRBJ2-2; TRBD2 might be the D (6 bases). Germline V gene lookup returns CDR1 SSHAT and CDR2 FNYEAQ (reference sequence). CDR3 length equals 17 residues. V was shortened by 0 bases and J by 5 bases, with 16 bases between the two germline ends. The CDR3 DNA follows: TGTGCCAGCAGCTTAGCGCCCACCTGGCGGGGAACCGGGGAGCTGTTTTTT. Translating gives CASSLAPTWRGTGELFF.

The gene calls are TRBV2 and TRBJ2-3; a possible D gene is TRBD2 (5 bases). The CDR3 covers 12 residues. Germline CDR1 SNHLY, CDR2 FYNNEI. V was pared by 7 bases and J by 4 bases, with 9 bases between. The DNA for the CDR3 is TGTGCCAGCAAGCCAGCGGCAGATACGCAGTATTTT. Translation: CASKPAADTQYF. Filled out from reference TRBV2 and TRBJ2-3, the complete variable domain reads EPEVTQTPSHQVTQMGQEVILRCVPISNHLYFYWYRQILGQKVEFLVSFYNNEISEKSEIFDDQFSVERPDGSNFTLKIRSTKLEDSAMYFCASKPAADTQYFGPGTRLTVL.

The DNA for the CDR3 is TGTGCCACCAGTGACCGTAAGACAGGGGCGAGCTCTGGGGCCAACGTCCTGACTTTC. Translation gives CATSDRKTGASSGANVLTF. V is TRBV24-1 and J is TRBJ2-6; 8 nucleotides match TRBD1. Losses at the gene ends were 4 bases for V and 0 bases for J; bases not matched to a gene: 10. The V gene's germline CDR1 is KGHDR and CDR2 SFDVKD. The CDR3 totals 19 residues.

The chain uses TRBV10-3 and TRBJ1-2; a weak D match, TRBD1 (5 bases). The germline V gene has CDR1 ENHRY and CDR2 SYGVKD. CDR3 length: 14 residues. Trimming shortened V by 3 bases and J by 4 bases, and 12 bases separated the two germline ends. The DNA for the CDR3 is TGTGCCATCAGTGACACAGGTAACCTCTATGGCTACACCTTC. Its translation: CAISDTGNLYGYTF.

This chain links TRBV24-1 with TRBJ1-2; D is ambiguous. This CDR3 is built from 14 residues. V shed 1 base and J shed 2 bases, with 7 bases lying between them. Germline V CDR1 and CDR2: KGHDR, SFDVKD. DNA for the CDR3: TGTGCCACCAGTGATTTACAGATGAACTATGGCTACACCTTC. Translating it yields CATSDLQMNYGYTF.

The J gene is TRBJ1-5, the V gene TRBV24-1, with 10 positions matching TRBD1. V lost 5 bases and J lost 7; bases outside the gene matches: 7. Germline loops: CDR1 KGHDR, CDR2 SFDVKD. The CDR3 runs 15 residues. CDR3 residues: CATSAGTGASQPQHF. The DNA for the CDR3 is TGTGCCACCAGTGCTGGGACAGGGGCGTCGCAGCCCCAGCATTTT.

This chain joins TRBV11-2 and TRBJ2-7; D not resolved. The CDR3 has 11 residues. V shed 4 bases and J shed 7 bases, with 8 bases lying between them. Germline assignment: CDR1 SGHAT and CDR2 FQNNGV. CDR3 amino acids: CASSSDWEQYF. CDR3 nucleotides: TGTGCCAGCAGCTCCGACTGGGAGCAGTACTTC.

This sequence joins TRBV18 and TRBJ2-7; D is possibly TRBD2 (6 bases). The V gene's germline CDR1 is KGHSH and CDR2 LQKENI. V was pared by 6 bases and J by 7 bases, with 19 bases between. CDR3 length equals 14 residues. The CDR3 DNA follows: TGTGCCAGCTCCCCCTCGGCGGGACGGAGGGAGCAGTACTTC. Translation gives CASSPSAGRREQYF.

The CDR3 is CASTAGQGRNTIYF. The CDR3 region has the DNA TGTGCCAGCACCGCTGGACAGGGAAGAAACACCATATATTTT. The genes are TRBV11-2 and TRBJ1-3; 8 bases line up with TRBD1. The V segment lost 7 bases and the J segment 5 bases; nucleotides outside the gene matches: 7. The CDR3 extends over 14 amino acids. The germline gives CDR1 SGHAT, CDR2 FQNNGV.

In the case of this clone: The identical CDR3 is also encoded by other nucleotide sequences in the sample. The chain links TRBV7-2 to TRBJ1-5; D is perhaps TRBD1 (5 bases). V gave up 1 base and J gave up 1 base, with 8 bases separating them. The CDR3 is 15 residues long. The germline CDR1 and CDR2 sequences are SGHTA and FQGNSA. CDR3 loop: CASSLVAGSNQPQHF. The DNA for the CDR3 is TGTGCCAGCAGCTTAGTGGCAGGGAGCAATCAGCCCCAGCATTTT.

The V and J genes are TRBV2 and TRBJ2-5; no clear D. The germline V gene encodes CDR1 SNHLY and CDR2 FYNNEI. The CDR3 is 14 residues long. The V and J ends lost 5 bases and 7 bases respectively, with 17 bases between them. CDR3 residues: CASSILLASGTQYF. The CDR3 region has the DNA TGTGCCAGCAGTATCTTATTAGCTTCGGGGACCCAGTACTTC.

The V gene is TRBV7-2, the J gene TRBJ1-3; TRBD1 is a possible D gene (6 bases). This CDR3 contains 13 residues. V was pared by 5 bases and J by 5 bases, with 10 bases between. Germline loops: CDR1 SGHTA, CDR2 FQGNSA. The CDR3 DNA reads as TGTGCCAGCAGCAACCAGGGGCGAAACACCATATATTTT. Translated: CASSNQGRNTIYF.

The genes are TRBV27 and TRBJ2-1; D possibly corresponds to TRBD1 (6 bases). The CDR3 length is 15 residues. Germline V gene lookup returns CDR1 MNHEY and CDR2 SMNVEV (reference sequence). V was cut by 6 bases and J by 0 bases, with 12 bases left in between. The CDR3 loop reads CASRTQGFSYNEQFF. In nucleotides, the CDR3 is TGTGCCAGCAGAACACAGGGATTCTCCTACAATGAGCAGTTCTTC.

The chain joins TRBV7-8 to TRBJ2-2; 7 bases are shared with TRBD1. J gave up 0 bases and V 7 bases, and 5 bases lay outside the gene matches. The length of the CDR3 is 15 residues. The germline gives CDR1 SGHVS, CDR2 FQNEAQ. The CDR3 DNA sequence: TGTGCCAGCACACAGGGGACAACGAACACCGGGGAGCTGTTTTTT. Translated: CASTQGTTNTGELFF.

Remarks on this clone: A junction boundary mismatches the germline segment, possibly from a read error. The V and J genes are TRBV14 and TRBJ2-7; a weak D match, TRBD2 (5 bases). From germline, CDR1 is SGHDN and CDR2 FVKESK. The length of the CDR3 is 12 residues. The chain's CDR3 is CASSQGGLTARF. CDR3 in DNA: TGTGCCAGCAGCCAGGGCGGACTGACGGCGCGCTTC.

The chain carries TRBV14 and TRBJ2-3; the match to TRBD1 covers 7 bases. V gave up 1 base and J gave up 10 bases; unmatched junction bases: 23. This CDR3 spans 19 amino acids. In germline, CDR1 is SGHDN, CDR2 FVKESK. The CDR3 DNA follows: TGTGCCAGCAGCCAAGGGACAGGACGAGGACCCTTCGGGCCCGGGGCGCAGTATTTT. This gives the protein CASSQGTGRGPFGPGAQYF.

This clone is a singleton in its sample. This chain uses TRBV28 with TRBJ2-5; D ambiguous. Trimming removed 5 bases at V and 2 bases at J, with 9 bases between. The CDR3 is 13 residues long. CDR1 and CDR2 (germline): MDHEN, SYDVKM. The CDR3 DNA follows: TGTGCCAGCAGTGCGGCCAATCAAGAGACCCAGTACTTC. Encoded protein: CASSAANQETQYF.

This sequence joins TRBV10-3 and TRBJ1-4; D call uncertain. The germline gives CDR1 ENHRY, CDR2 SYGVKD. V was shortened by 4 bases and J by 13 bases, with 13 bases between the two germline ends. This CDR3 spans 12 amino acids. Here the CDR3 DNA reads TGTGCCATCAGTGGGACTTTGGGTAGACTGTTTTTT. Translated, it gives CAISGTLGRLFF.